Shown below are 17 T cell receptor beta chains from a single sample sequenced in a study of T-cell reconstitution after alpha-beta-depleted transplantation in children. The authors prepared the TCRbeta library with unique molecular identifiers. Each CDR3 protein is one row after TCRdb ran MiXCR on the PCR reads. Here the sample spans 700,000 to 950,000 distinct CDR3 sequences, about 15% being singletons. The source was PBMCs, mostly from graft donor cells, collected 360 days after TCRalphabeta/CD19-depleted stem cell transplant. These receptors all stem from a male patient younger than 18 who had a stem cell transplant for acute lymphoblastic leukemia, so the T cells may come from the graft donor.

This clonotype was observed a handful of times. This chain links TRBV10-2 with TRBJ1-2; 7 nucleotides match TRBD1. V was pared by 8 bases and J by 6 bases, with 15 bases of the junction left unmatched. Germline loops: CDR1 WSHSY, CDR2 SAAADI. The CDR3 is 15 amino acids. CDR3 residues: CASLVVAGGSNGYTF. CDR3 nucleotides: TGCGCCAGCCTCGTGGTGGCAGGGGGATCAAATGGCTACACCTTC.

This clonotype was seen a handful of times. V gene TRBV7-3 combines with J gene TRBJ2-5, with D perhaps matching TRBD1 (6 bases). Germline CDR1 reads SGHTA; CDR2 reads FQGTGA. CDR3 size: 13 residues. The V gene lost 2 bases and the J gene lost 5 bases, with 9 bases spanning the gap. The CDR3 DNA reads as TGTGCCAGCAGCTTATGGCAGGGGGAGACCCAGTACTTC. This sequence encodes CASSLWQGETQYF.

This clonotype was seen ten or more times. CDR3 protein: CSGGLAGGEQFF. DNA of the CDR3: TGCAGCGGCGGACTAGCGGGAGGCGAGCAGTTCTTC. The V gene is TRBV29-1, the J gene TRBJ2-1, with 14 bases aligning to TRBD2. Per the germline V gene, CDR1 is SQVTM and CDR2 is ANQGSEA. The CDR3 loop spans 12 amino acids. Trimming removed 7 bases from V and 10 bases from J; junction bases left unmatched: 3.

This clonotype was seen repeatedly, ten times or more. V and J are TRBV20-1 and TRBJ2-3; D may match TRBD1 or TRBD2 (5 bases each). Trimming removed 8 bases from V and 10 bases from J, with 22 bases in between. Germline-derived CDR1 and CDR2 are DFQATT and SNEGSKA (reference sequence). The CDR3 is 13 amino acids. Here the CDR3 reads CSTRTGALEAQYF. As DNA, the CDR3 is TGCAGTACAAGGACCGGGGCCCTAGAAGCGCAGTATTTT.

The chain links TRBV5-8 to TRBJ1-2, with D unclear. The CDR3 is 14 amino acids. Germline loops: CDR1 SGHTS, CDR2 YDEGEE. V was clipped by 2 bases and J by 4 bases, with 12 bases between them. CDR3: CASSFRTVLYGYTF. In nucleotides, the CDR3 is TGTGCCAGCAGCTTCCGTACAGTGCTCTATGGCTACACCTTC.

The rearrangement uses TRBV20-1 and TRBJ2-1, with D hard to call. Between the trimmed V and J ends, which lost 8 bases and 3 bases, there was a span of 14 bases. The germline gives CDR1 DFQATT, CDR2 SNEGSKA (reference sequence). This CDR3 has 13 amino acids. The CDR3 bases are TGCAGTCTCACGACTGGGAACTACAATGAGCAGTTCTTC. Its translation is CSLTTGNYNEQFF.

V gene TRBV5-1 combines with J gene TRBJ2-7; TRBD1 matches 8 bases. Germline assignment: CDR1 SGHRS and CDR2 YFSETQ. CDR3 length equals 15 residues. The V gene end was trimmed by 0 bases and the J gene end by 3 bases; junction bases not matched to a gene: 5. The CDR3 region is CASSLEWGTGYEQYF. CDR3 nucleotide sequence: TGCGCCAGCAGCTTGGAATGGGGGACAGGCTACGAGCAGTACTTC. The full variable domain, rest sourced from reference TRBV5-1 and TRBJ2-7, is KAGVTQTPRYLIKTRGQQVTLSCSPISGHRSVSWYQQTPGQGLQFLFEYFSETQRNKGNFPGRFSGRQFSNSRSEMNVSTLELGDSALYLCASSLEWGTGYEQYFGPGTRLTVT.

The chain recombines TRBV4-1 with TRBJ1-5; the D gene is possibly TRBD1 (6 bases). The V gene's germline CDR1 is MGHRA and CDR2 YSYEKL. The CDR3 has 16 amino acids. Deletions cut 0 bases from V and 9 bases from J, with 18 bases between. The CDR3 region has the DNA TGCGCCAGCAGCCAAGATATAGGGGGAGGGTACCGGCCCCAGCATTTT. It codes for CASSQDIGGGYRPQHF.

This CDR3 is CASSSRTSGRTDTQYF. The CDR3 DNA sequence: TGCGCCAGCAGCTCCAGGACTAGCGGGCGCACAGATACGCAGTATTTT. This sequence joins TRBV5-1 and TRBJ2-3, with TRBD2 matching 11 bases. Germline CDR1 reads SGHRS; CDR2 reads YFSETQ. V shed 3 bases, J shed 1 base, and the junction held 4 bases outside the gene matches. CDR3 size: 16 residues.

This clonotype appeared a few times. The chain links TRBV7-9 to TRBJ2-2; the D gene is possibly TRBD2 (6 bases). CDR3 size: 16 residues. The germline V and J ends were trimmed by 5 bases and 1 base, with 14 bases remaining between them. Germline CDR1 and CDR2: SEHNR and FQNEAQ (reference sequence). This CDR3 is CASSPGLSGNTGELFF. The CDR3 DNA is TGTGCCAGCAGCCCGGGACTGAGCGGGAACACCGGGGAGCTGTTTTTT.

This clonotype was seen more than once but under ten times. The V call is TRBV7-9, the J call TRBJ2-1, with a weak D call TRBD2 (5 bases). Germline CDR1 SEHNR, CDR2 FQNEAQ (reference sequence). The CDR3 has 16 residues. Trimming took 4 bases from V and 3 from J, leaving 16 bases between them. CDR3 nucleotides: TGTGCCAGCAGCTGGTTGACTACCGGGAACTACAATGAGCAGTTCTTC. Translated: CASSWLTTGNYNEQFF.

V and J are TRBV15 and TRBJ2-7, with 9 bases fitting TRBD1. Germline V CDR1 and CDR2: LNHNV, YYDKDF (reference sequence). Unmatched junction bases numbered 6, after V lost 3 bases and J lost 6 bases. There are 14 residues in the CDR3. The CDR3 region is CATSREDRGGEQYF. CDR3 sequence (DNA): TGTGCCACCAGCAGGGAGGACAGGGGCGGCGAGCAGTACTTC. Full variable domain (remainder filled in from reference TRBV15 and TRBJ2-7): DAMVIQNPRYQVTQFGKPVTLSCSQTLNHNVMYWYQQKSSQAPKLLFHYYDKDFNNEADTPDNFQSRRPNTSFCFLDIRSPGLGDTAMYLCATSREDRGGEQYFGPGTRLTVT.

This clonotype appeared a few times. This chain uses TRBV29-1 with TRBJ2-1, with 9 bases lining up with TRBD2. Losses at the gene ends were 0 bases for V and 3 bases for J; bases not matched to a gene: 6. This CDR3 region has 16 residues. From germline, CDR1 is SQVTM and CDR2 ANQGSEA. The CDR3: CSVEDPSGDVYNEQFF. Here the CDR3 DNA reads TGCAGCGTTGAAGATCCTAGCGGGGATGTCTACAATGAGCAGTTCTTC.

This clonotype was seen a few times. The chain is built from TRBV6-1 and TRBJ2-1, with D possibly being TRBD2 (5 bases). CDR1 and CDR2 (germline): MNHNS, SASEGT. Between the trimmed V and J ends, which lost 5 bases and 10 bases, there was a span of 15 bases. CDR3 length: 13 amino acids. CDR3 nucleotide sequence: TGTGCCAGCAGTCTGGAGGCGGGCCTGGAGCAGTTCTTC. Translated: CASSLEAGLEQFF.

Only a few counts were recorded for this clonotype. The chain employs TRBV12-3 or TRBV12-4 and TRBJ2-1, with TRBD2 matching 8 bases. The CDR3 runs to 14 residues. Trimming took 6 bases from V and 9 from J; bases not matched to a gene: 10. CDR3 bases: TGTGCCAGCAGCCAGTGGACTAGCCCTAGTGAGCAGTTCTTC. Protein sequence: CASSQWTSPSEQFF.

This clonotype was seen a few times. V and J are TRBV9 and TRBJ2-6; 7 positions agree with TRBD2. The ends lost 4 bases at V and 3 bases at J; junction bases unmatched: 7. The CDR3 contains 16 residues. Germline assignment: CDR1 SGDLS and CDR2 YYNGEE. The CDR3 coding sequence is TGTGCCAGCAGCCCCCGAGGGGAGGGTGGGGCCAACGTCCTGACTTTC. This translates into CASSPRGEGGANVLTF.

Only a few counts were recorded for this clonotype. The rearrangement joins TRBV29-1 to TRBJ2-1; D tentatively reads TRBD1 or TRBD2 (5 bases each). V lost 3 bases and J lost 4, with 10 bases in between. The germline CDR1 and CDR2 sequences are SQVTM and ANQGSEA. This CDR3 is built from 13 residues. CDR3 amino acids: CSVEGPKYNEQFF. CDR3 DNA: TGCAGCGTTGAGGGACCGAAATACAATGAGCAGTTCTTC.